This entry is about one T cell receptor (beta chain). Its cognate antigen is unknown. This record belongs to a study of T-cell reconstitution after alpha-beta-depleted transplantation in children. Whole-study findings and limits: At day 60, the high TCRbeta diversity found in some patients originated from recipient T cells and thymic progenitors that had survived. T-cell counts and diversity were attributed mostly to newly produced T cells one year after transplant. Several hundred expanded graft clones reportedly gave rise to the alpha-beta T cells present about two months after transplant.

TCRbeta library construction was performed incorporating unique molecular identifiers. TCRdb ran MiXCR on the PCR reads and lists one entry per CDR3 protein. The sample carries 900,000 or so distinct CDR3 sequences, less than 20% recorded once. Sample: PBMCs, mostly from graft donor cells, taken 360 days after TCRalphabeta/CD19-depleted stem cell transplant. This TCR was sampled from a male patient younger than 18 who had a stem cell transplant for acute lymphoblastic leukemia, so the T cells may come from the graft donor.

CDR3 sequence: CSATTGGRGYTF. In DNA, the CDR3 is TGCAGTGCTACAACAGGAGGACGCGGCTACACCTTC. The chain links TRBV20-1 to TRBJ1-2; weak D call: TRBD1 (5 bases). Germline V CDR1 and CDR2: DFQATT, SNEGSKA (reference sequence). With 4 bases removed from V and 8 bases from J, the gap between germline ends came to 14 bases. The CDR3 totals 12 residues.